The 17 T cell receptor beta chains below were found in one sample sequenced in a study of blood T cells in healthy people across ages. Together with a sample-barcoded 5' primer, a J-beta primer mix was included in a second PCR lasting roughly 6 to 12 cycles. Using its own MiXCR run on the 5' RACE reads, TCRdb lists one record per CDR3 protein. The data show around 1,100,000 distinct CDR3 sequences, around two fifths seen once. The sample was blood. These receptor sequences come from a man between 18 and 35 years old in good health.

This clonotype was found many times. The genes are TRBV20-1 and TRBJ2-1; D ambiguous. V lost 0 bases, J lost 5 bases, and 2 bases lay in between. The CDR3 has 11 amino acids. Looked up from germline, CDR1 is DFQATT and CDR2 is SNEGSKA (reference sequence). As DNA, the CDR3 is TGCAGTGCTAGAGATAACAATGAGCAGTTCTTC. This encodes CSARDNNEQFF.

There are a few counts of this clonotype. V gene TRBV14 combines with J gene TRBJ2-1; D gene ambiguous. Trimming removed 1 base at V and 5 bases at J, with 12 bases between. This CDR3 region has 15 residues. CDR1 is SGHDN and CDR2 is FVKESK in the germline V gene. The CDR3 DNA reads TGTGCCAGCAGCCAAGCAACGCTGATAGACAATGAGCAGTTCTTC. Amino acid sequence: CASSQATLIDNEQFF.

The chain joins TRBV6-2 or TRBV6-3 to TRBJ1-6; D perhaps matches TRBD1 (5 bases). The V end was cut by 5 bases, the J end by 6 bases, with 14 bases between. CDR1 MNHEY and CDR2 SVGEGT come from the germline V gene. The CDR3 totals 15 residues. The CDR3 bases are TGTGCCAGCAGTCCTGACAGAGTCCGTAATTCACCCCTCCACTTT. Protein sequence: CASSPDRVRNSPLHF.

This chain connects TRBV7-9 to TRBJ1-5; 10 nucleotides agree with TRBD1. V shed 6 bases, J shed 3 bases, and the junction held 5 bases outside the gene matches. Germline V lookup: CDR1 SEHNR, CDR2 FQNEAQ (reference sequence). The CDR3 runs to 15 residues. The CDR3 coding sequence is TGTGCCAGCAGTCGGGACAGGGGACTCAATCAGCCCCAGCATTTT. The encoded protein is CASSRDRGLNQPQHF. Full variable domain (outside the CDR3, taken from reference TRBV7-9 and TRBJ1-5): DTGVSQNPRHKITKRGQNVTFRCDPISEHNRLYWYRQTLGQGPEFLTYFQNEAQLEKSRLLSDRFSAERPKGSFSTLEIQRTEQGDSAMYLCASSRDRGLNQPQHFGDGTRLSIL.

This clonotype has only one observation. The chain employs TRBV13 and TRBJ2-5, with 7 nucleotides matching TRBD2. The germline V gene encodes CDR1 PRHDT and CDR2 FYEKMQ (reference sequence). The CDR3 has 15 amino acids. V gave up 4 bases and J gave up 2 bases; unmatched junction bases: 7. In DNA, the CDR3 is TGTGCCAGCAGCTACCGACGAGCGGGACAAGAGACCCAGTACTTC. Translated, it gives CASSYRRAGQETQYF.

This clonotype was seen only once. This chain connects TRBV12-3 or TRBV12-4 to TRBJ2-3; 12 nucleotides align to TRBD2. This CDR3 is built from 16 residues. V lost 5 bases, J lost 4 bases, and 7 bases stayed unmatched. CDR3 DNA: TGTGCCAGCAGTCCTAGACTAGCGGGGGAATCAGATACGCAGTATTTT. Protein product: CASSPRLAGESDTQYF.

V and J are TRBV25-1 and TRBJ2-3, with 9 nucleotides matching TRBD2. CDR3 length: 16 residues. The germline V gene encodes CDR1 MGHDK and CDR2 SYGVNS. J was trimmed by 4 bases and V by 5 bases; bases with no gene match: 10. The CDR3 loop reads CASSPLGGGASDTQYF. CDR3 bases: TGTGCCAGCAGTCCACTTGGCGGGGGGGCATCAGATACGCAGTATTTT.

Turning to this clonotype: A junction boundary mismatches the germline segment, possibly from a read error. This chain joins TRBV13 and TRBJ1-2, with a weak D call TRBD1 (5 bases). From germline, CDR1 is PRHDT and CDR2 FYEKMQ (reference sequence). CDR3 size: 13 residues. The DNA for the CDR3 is TGTGCCAGCAGTCCAACAGGATTTAAGGGCTGCACCTTC. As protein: CASSPTGFKGCTF.

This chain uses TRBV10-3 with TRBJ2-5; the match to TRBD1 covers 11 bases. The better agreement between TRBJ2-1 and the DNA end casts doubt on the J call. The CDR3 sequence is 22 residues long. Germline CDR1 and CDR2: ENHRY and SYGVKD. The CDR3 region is CAISFGQGALSVRGESRETQFF. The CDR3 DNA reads TGTGCCATCAGTTTCGGACAGGGGGCTTTAAGTGTCCGCGGGGAGTCGAGGGAGACCCAGTTCTTC.

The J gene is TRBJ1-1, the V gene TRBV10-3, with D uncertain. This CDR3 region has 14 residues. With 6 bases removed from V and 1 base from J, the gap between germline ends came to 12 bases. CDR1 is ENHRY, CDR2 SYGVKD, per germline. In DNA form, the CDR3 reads TGTGCCATCAGATCACCTATATCGAACACTGAAGCTTTCTTT. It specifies CAIRSPISNTEAFF.

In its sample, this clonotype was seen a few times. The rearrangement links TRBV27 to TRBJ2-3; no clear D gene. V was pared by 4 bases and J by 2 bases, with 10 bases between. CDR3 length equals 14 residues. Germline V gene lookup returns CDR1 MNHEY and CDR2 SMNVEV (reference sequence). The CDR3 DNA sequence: TGTGCCAGCAGTTGGTTGGCGGCCACAGATACGCAGTATTTT. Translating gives CASSWLAATDTQYF.

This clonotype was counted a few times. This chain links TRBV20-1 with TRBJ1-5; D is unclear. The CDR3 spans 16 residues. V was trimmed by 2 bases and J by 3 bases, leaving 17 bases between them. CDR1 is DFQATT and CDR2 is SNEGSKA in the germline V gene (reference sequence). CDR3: CSARRRVGAYNQPQHF. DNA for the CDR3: TGCAGTGCTAGACGAAGGGTAGGTGCCTACAATCAGCCCCAGCATTTT.

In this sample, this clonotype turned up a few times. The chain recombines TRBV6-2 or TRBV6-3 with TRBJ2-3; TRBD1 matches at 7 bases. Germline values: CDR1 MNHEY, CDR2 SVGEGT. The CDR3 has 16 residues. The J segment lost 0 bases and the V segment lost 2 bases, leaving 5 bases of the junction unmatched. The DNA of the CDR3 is TGTGCCAGCAGTTACACAGGGGAAGGGAGCACAGATACGCAGTATTTT. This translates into CASSYTGEGSTDTQYF.

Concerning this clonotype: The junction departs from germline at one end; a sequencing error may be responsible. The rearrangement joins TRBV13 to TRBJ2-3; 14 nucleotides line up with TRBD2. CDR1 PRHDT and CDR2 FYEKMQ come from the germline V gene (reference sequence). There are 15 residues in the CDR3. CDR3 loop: CASRSTSGGVDAQYF. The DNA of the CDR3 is TGTGCCAGCAGGTCGACTAGCGGGGGGGTAGATGCGCAGTATTTT.

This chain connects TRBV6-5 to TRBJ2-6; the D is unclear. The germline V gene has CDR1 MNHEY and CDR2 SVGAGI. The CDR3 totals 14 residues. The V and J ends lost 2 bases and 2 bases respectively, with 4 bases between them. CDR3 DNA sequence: TGTGCCAGCAGTTACGGGGCTGGGGCCAACGTCCTGACTTTC. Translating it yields CASSYGAGANVLTF.

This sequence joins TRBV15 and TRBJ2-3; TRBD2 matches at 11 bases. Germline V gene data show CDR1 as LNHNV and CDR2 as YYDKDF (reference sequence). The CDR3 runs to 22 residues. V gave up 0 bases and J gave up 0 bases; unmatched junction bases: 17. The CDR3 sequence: CATSRDELASGGRIQSTDTQYF. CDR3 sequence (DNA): TGTGCCACCAGCAGAGATGAGTTGGCTAGCGGGGGGCGAATACAGAGCACAGATACGCAGTATTTT. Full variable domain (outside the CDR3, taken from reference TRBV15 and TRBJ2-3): DAMVIQNPRYQVTQFGKPVTLSCSQTLNHNVMYWYQQKSSQAPKLLFHYYDKDFNNEADTPDNFQSRRPNTSFCFLDIRSPGLGDTAMYLCATSRDELASGGRIQSTDTQYFGPGTRLTVL.

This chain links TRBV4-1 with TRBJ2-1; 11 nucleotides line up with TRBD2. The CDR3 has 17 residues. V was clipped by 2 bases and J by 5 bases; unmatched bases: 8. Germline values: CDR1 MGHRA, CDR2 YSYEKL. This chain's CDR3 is CASSQPSSGGPNNEQFF. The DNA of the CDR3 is TGCGCCAGCAGCCAACCTTCTAGCGGGGGGCCCAACAATGAGCAGTTCTTC.